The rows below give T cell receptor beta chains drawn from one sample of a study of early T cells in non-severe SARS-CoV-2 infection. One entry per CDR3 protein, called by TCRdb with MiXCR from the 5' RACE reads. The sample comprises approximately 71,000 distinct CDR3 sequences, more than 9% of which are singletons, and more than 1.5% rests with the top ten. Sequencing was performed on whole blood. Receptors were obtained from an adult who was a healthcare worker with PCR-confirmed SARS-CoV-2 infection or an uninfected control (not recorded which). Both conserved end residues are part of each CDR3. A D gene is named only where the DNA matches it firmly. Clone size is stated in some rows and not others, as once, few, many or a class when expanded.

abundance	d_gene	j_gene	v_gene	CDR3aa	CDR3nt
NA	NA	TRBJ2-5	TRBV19	CASSIRVGRQETQYF	TGTGCCAGTAGTATACGGGTGGGGAGACAAGAGACCCAGTACTTC
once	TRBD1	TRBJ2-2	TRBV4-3	CASSQGTGGTGELFF	TGCGCCAGCAGCCAGGGGACAGGGGGGACCGGGGAGCTGTTTTTT
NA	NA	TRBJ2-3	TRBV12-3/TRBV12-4	CASSPQGASASDTQYF	TGTGCCAGCAGTCCCCAGGGTGCTTCTGCTTCTGATACGCAGTATTTT
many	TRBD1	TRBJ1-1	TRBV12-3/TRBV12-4	CASSGGTANTEAFF	TGTGCCAGCAGTGGAGGGACAGCTAACACTGAAGCTTTCTTT
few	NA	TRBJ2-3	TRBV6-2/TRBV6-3	CASSYRPVPPADTQYF	TGTGCCAGCAGTTACCGGCCTGTACCTCCTGCAGATACGCAGTATTTT
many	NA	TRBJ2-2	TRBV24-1	CATRGSGGELFF	TGTGCCACCAGGGGGAGCGGCGGGGAGCTGTTTTTT
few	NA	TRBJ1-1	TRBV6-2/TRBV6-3	CASSYQGGNTEAFF	TGTGCCAGCAGTTACCAGGGAGGGAACACTGAAGCTTTCTTT
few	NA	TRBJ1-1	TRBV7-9	CASSGVWGTEAFF	TGTGCCAGCAGCGGGGTGTGGGGCACTGAAGCTTTCTTT
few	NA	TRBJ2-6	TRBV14	CASSQGQGSLGANVLTF	TGTGCCAGCAGCCAGGGACAAGGGTCTCTCGGGGCCAACGTCCTGACTTTC
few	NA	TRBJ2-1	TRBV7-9	CASSILVASYNEQFF	TGTGCCAGCAGCATACTTGTGGCGTCCTACAATGAGCAGTTCTTC
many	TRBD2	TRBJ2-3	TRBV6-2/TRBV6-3	CASIDTGGFTDTQYF	TGTGCCAGCATAGATACGGGAGGCTTCACAGATACGCAGTATTTT
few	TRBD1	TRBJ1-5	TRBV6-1	CASSRQGSNQPQHF	TGTGCCAGCAGCCGACAGGGTAGCAATCAGCCCCAGCATTTT
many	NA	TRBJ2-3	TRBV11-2	CASSTRGGRRDTQYF	TGTGCCAGCAGCACGCGGGGCGGCCGGAGAGATACGCAGTATTTT
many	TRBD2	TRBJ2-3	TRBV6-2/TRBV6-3	CASSFILSSGGTADTQYF	TGTGCCAGCAGTTTTATCCTCTCTAGCGGGGGGACGGCAGATACGCAGTATTTT
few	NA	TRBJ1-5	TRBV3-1	CASSQDIAIKGQPQHF	TGTGCCAGCAGCCAAGATATAGCGATAAAGGGCCAGCCCCAGCATTTT
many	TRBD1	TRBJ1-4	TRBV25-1	CASSAYRGGEKLFF	TGTGCCAGCAGTGCTTACAGGGGAGGGGAAAAACTGTTTTTT
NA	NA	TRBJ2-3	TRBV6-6	CASVGNTDTQYF	TGTGCCAGCGTGGGAAACACAGATACGCAGTATTTT
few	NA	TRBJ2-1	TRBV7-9	CASSPKPPGHEQFF	TGTGCCAGCAGCCCAAAACCCCCAGGGCATGAGCAGTTCTTC
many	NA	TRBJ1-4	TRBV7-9	CASSLAAGPNEKLFF	TGTGCCAGCAGCTTAGCGGCAGGGCCGAATGAAAAACTGTTTTTT
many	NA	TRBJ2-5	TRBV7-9	CASSLVLEKKETQYF	TGTGCCAGCAGCTTAGTACTAGAGAAAAAAGAGACCCAGTACTTC
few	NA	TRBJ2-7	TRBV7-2	CASSSNQGEQYF	TGTGCCAGCAGCTCCAACCAGGGGGAGCAGTACTTC
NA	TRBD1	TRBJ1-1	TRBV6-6	CASTHGQGGTEAFF	TGTGCCAGCACCCATGGTCAGGGGGGTACTGAAGCTTTCTTT
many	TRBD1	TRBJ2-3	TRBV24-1	CATSDPGQGETQYF	TGTGCCACCAGTGATCCGGGACAGGGGGAAACGCAGTATTTT
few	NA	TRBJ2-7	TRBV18	CASSPLPDSLSYEQYF	TGTGCCAGCTCACCACTCCCGGACAGTCTCTCCTACGAGCAGTACTTC
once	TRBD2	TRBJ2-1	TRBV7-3	CASSKWTSGADNEQFF	TGTGCCAGCAGCAAATGGACTAGCGGGGCAGACAATGAGCAGTTCTTC
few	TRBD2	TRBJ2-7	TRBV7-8	CASSLVAGETYEQYF	TGTGCCAGCAGCTTAGTAGCGGGGGAGACCTACGAGCAGTACTTC
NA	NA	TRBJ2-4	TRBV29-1	CSVESGNIQYF	TGCAGCGTTGAGAGTGGAAACATTCAGTACTTC
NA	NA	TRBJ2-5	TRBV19	CASSTSRTQETQYF	TGTGCCAGTAGTACCTCGCGGACCCAAGAGACCCAGTACTTC
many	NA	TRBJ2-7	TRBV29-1	CSVEDGTGTYEQYF	TGCAGCGTTGAAGATGGGACGGGTACCTACGAGCAGTACTTC
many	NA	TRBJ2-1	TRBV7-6	CASSPLQGPEQFF	TGTGCCAGCAGCCCCCTGCAGGGCCCTGAGCAGTTCTTC
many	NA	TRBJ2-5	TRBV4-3	CASSRGETQYF	TGCGCCAGCAGCCGAGGCGAGACCCAGTACTTC
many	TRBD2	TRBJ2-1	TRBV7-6	CASSDLAGGANEQFF	TGTGCCAGCAGCGATCTAGCGGGGGGGGCCAATGAGCAGTTCTTC
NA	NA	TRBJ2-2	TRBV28	CASSFRQGSGELFF	TGTGCCAGCAGTTTTAGGCAGGGCTCCGGGGAGCTGTTTTTT
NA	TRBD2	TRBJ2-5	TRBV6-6	CASSYRILAGGQETQYF	TGTGCCAGCAGTTACCGAATCCTAGCGGGGGGGCAAGAGACCCAGTACTTC
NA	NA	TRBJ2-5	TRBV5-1	CASRSGTKETQYF	TGCGCCAGCAGATCCGGGACAAAAGAGACCCAGTACTTC
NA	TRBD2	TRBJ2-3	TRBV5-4	CASSGGERTRTDTQYF	TGTGCCAGCAGCGGGGGGGAGCGGACGCGCACAGATACGCAGTATTTT
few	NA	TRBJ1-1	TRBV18	CASSPGGSWRDTEAFF	TGTGCCAGCTCACCGGGGGGATCCTGGCGCGACACTGAAGCTTTCTTT